The entry that follows covers one T cell receptor beta chain sequence. Antigen: not known. This sample stems from a study of cytomegalovirus exposure and HLA in healthy donors. PCR primers comprised 60 Vbeta and 13 Jbeta primers. In the authors' workflow: A later analysis counted about 80 million unique TCR beta chains, some 11 million shared. Libraries were prepared by immunoSEQ multiplex PCR; TCRdb keeps only in-frame clonotypes and omits some of them. V and J calls and clone size are as listed in that table; D and trimming were resolved from the DNA. This table holds some 130,000 clones, about four fifths found once. The V gene end was trimmed by 7 bases and the J gene end by 3 bases; junction bases not matched to a gene: 9. The CDR3 runs 16 residues. CDR1 is SNHLY and CDR2 is FYNNEI in the germline V gene. Study outcomes and limitations: Prior analysis indicated that the majority of TCR beta V segments exhibited productivity approximately 87% or approximately 30% of the time. Some public TCRs appeared in many individuals, while most sequences were rare. It is likely that the observed cluster of highly shared sequence variants was a sequencing artifact.

The chain joins TRBV2 to TRBJ2-1, with 10 bases aligning to TRBD2. The sequencing sample was made of PBMCs. The TCR was taken from a male donor in good health and CMV-seropositive. In nucleotides, the CDR3 is TGTGCCAGCATCTCAGCGGGAGGGCCAGTCTACAATGAGCAGTTCTTC. It encodes CASISAGGPVYNEQFF. The variable domain in full, with the rest retrieved from reference TRBV2 and TRBJ2-1, is EPEVTQTPSHQVTQMGQEVILRCVPISNHLYFYWYRQILGQKVEFLVSFYNNEISEKSEIFDDQFSVERPDGSNFTLKIRSTKLEDSAMYFCASISAGGPVYNEQFFGPGTRLTVL.